The 9 T cell receptor beta chains reported below all come from one sample, sequenced in a study of blood T cell repertoires in COVID-19. The assay was immunoSEQ multiplex PCR, and TCRdb's table has in-frame clones only and misses some. The sample lists some 130,000 clones; around 88% were seen once. Material for sequencing was peripheral blood. The receptors here all came from a man aged 45 to 65 with acute or convalescent COVID-19.

The V and J genes are TRBV5-1 and TRBJ1-2; perhaps TRBD1 as D (5 bases). V gave up 2 bases and J gave up 4 bases, with 12 bases separating them. From germline, CDR1 is SGHRS and CDR2 YFSETQ. CDR3 length equals 14 residues. In nucleotides, the CDR3 is TGCGCCAGCAGCTTAACGGGGGGAGTCTATGGCTACACCTTC. Its translation is CASSLTGGVYGYTF.

This clone was seen once. The rearrangement links TRBV4-2 to TRBJ2-5; 9 bases are a match to TRBD2. The junction had 12 bases not matched to a gene; V was cut back by 0 bases and J by 4 bases. The length of the CDR3 is 18 residues. The germline gives CDR1 LGHNA, CDR2 YNFKEQ. Written as DNA, the CDR3 is TGTGCCAGCAGCCAAGAGGGACAACGGGGACTAGCAAGAGAGACCCAGTACTTC. Amino acid sequence: CASSQEGQRGLARETQYF.

The chain carries TRBV19 and TRBJ1-4; no clear D gene. This CDR3 comprises 14 residues. Looked up from germline, CDR1 is LNHDA and CDR2 is SQIVND (reference sequence). This CDR3 reads CGVERERGSEKLFF. The CDR3 DNA reads TGTGGAGTCGAGAGGGAGCGGGGAAGTGAAAAACTGTTTTTT. The variable domain in full, completed from reference TRBV19 and TRBJ1-4, reads DGGITQSPKYLFRKEGQNVTLSCEQNLNHDAMYWYRQDPGQGLRLIYYSQIVNDFQKGDIAEGYSVSREKKESFPLTVTSAQKNPTAFYLCGVERERGSEKLFFGSGTQLSVL.

This chain connects TRBV5-1 to TRBJ2-7; D may be TRBD2 (6 bases). CDR1 and CDR2 (germline): SGHRS, YFSETQ. The CDR3 has 15 residues. The V end lost 5 bases, the J end lost 3 bases, and 18 bases lay between the germline ends. The CDR3 loop reads CASSPAGGFDYEQYF. CDR3 coding DNA: TGCGCCAGCAGTCCCGCCGGAGGGTTCGACTACGAGCAGTACTTC.

V usage is TRBV2 and J usage is TRBJ1-2; D might be TRBD1 (5 bases). This CDR3 has 13 amino acids. Looked up from germline, CDR1 is SNHLY and CDR2 is FYNNEI. Trimming cost V 6 bases and J 4 bases, with 12 bases left between them. The CDR3 here is CASRPPGLYGYTF. CDR3 nucleotide sequence: TGTGCCAGCAGACCACCGGGACTCTATGGCTACACCTTC. Combining the CDR3 with reference TRBV2 and TRBJ1-2 gives the whole variable domain EPEVTQTPSHQVTQMGQEVILRCVPISNHLYFYWYRQILGQKVEFLVSFYNNEISEKSEIFDDQFSVERPDGSNFTLKIRSTKLEDSAMYFCASRPPGLYGYTFGSGTRLTVV.

The chain recombines TRBV11-2 with TRBJ1-3, with 7 bases matching TRBD1. The trim removed 5 bases at V and 2 bases at J, leaving 3 bases unmatched. This CDR3 spans 14 amino acids. Germline V gene data show CDR1 as SGHAT and CDR2 as FQNNGV. The DNA for the CDR3 is TGTGCCAGCAGCCTTACAGGGGCTGGAAACACCATATATTTT. Amino acids: CASSLTGAGNTIYF.

CDR3: CASSRREFYGYTF. The CDR3 DNA reads as TGTGCCAGCAGCCGAAGGGAGTTCTATGGCTACACCTTC. The V gene is TRBV12-1, the J gene TRBJ1-2. TRBV12-1 is designated a pseudogene. The CDR3 has 13 amino acids.

The sample holds one count of this clone. The chain links TRBV5-4 to TRBJ2-2, with D maybe TRBD1 (6 bases). In germline, CDR1 is SGHNT, CDR2 YYREEE (reference sequence). V shed 4 bases and J shed 4 bases, with 14 bases lying between them. The length of the CDR3 is 15 residues. CDR3 nucleotides: TGTGCCAGCAGCCTCCAGGGGAAAGTCACCGGGGAGCTGTTTTTT. This sequence encodes CASSLQGKVTGELFF.

The rearrangement uses TRBV25-1 and TRBJ1-6, with 7 bases lining up with TRBD1. Trimming at V came to 3 bases and at J to 7 bases, leaving 3 bases not matched to a gene. The CDR3 is 14 residues long. Germline CDR1 is MGHDK and CDR2 is SYGVNS. This CDR3 is CASSDAGGNSPLHF. The DNA of the CDR3 is TGTGCCAGCAGTGATGCAGGGGGGAATTCACCCCTCCACTTT.